This TCR beta chain was sequenced during a study of T-cell reconstitution after alpha-beta-depleted transplantation in children. The germline CDR1 and CDR2 sequences are SNHLY and FYNNEI. The V segment lost 3 bases and the J segment 0 bases; nucleotides outside the gene matches: 7. This CDR3 has 18 residues. Preparing the TCRbeta library involved the use of unique molecular identifiers. TCRdb redid the calling of the PCR reads with MiXCR, one entry per CDR3 protein. The sample includes about 540,000 distinct CDR3 sequences, around 18% of them seen just once. The rearrangement links TRBV2 to TRBJ2-7, with 14 bases lining up with TRBD2. The TCR originated in a human donor who donated a stem cell graft to a child with acute lymphoblastic leukemia. The specimen was PBMCs from the stem cell graft donor, collected from the stem cell graft. This chain's CDR3 is CASSEGLAGVPFSYEQYF. The DNA for the CDR3 is TGTGCCAGCAGTGAGGGACTAGCGGGAGTCCCCTTCTCCTACGAGCAGTACTTC.